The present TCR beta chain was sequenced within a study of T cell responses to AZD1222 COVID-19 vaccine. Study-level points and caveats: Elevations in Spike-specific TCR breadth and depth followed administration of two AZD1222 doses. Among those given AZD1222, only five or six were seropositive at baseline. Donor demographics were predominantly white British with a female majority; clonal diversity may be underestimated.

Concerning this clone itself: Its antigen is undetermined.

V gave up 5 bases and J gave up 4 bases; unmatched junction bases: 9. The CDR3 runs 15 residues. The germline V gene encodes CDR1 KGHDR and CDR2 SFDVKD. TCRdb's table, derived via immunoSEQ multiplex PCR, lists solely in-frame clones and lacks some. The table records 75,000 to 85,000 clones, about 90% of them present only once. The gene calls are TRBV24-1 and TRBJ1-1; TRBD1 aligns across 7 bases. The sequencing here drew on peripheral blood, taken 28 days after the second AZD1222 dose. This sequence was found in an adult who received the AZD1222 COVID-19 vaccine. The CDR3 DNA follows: TGTGCCACCAGTGCCTCGAGGCAGGGGGGCACTGAAGCTTTCTTT. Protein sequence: CATSASRQGGTEAFF.